The TCR beta chain described here comes from a study of CD4 T cells in relation to SARS-CoV-2 and coronaviruses. Study-wide results and limits: No crossreactivity against non-spike viral proteins was tested here. In roughly 60% of donors, memory CD4+ clonotypes crossrecognized SARS-CoV-2 and at least one common cold coronavirus spike.

As concerns this clone: Antigen specificity is unknown.

Here immunoSEQ multiplex PCR was the method, and the copy in TCRdb shows in-frame clones only, minus some. This sample has 35,000 or so clones; 77% occur once, and the top ten carry 2.8%. Germline V CDR1 and CDR2: SGHRS, YFSETQ. The CDR3 loop spans 16 amino acids. V lost 2 bases to trimming and J lost 5 bases, with 18 bases between them. The rearrangement links TRBV5-1 to TRBJ2-3, with a weak D call TRBD2 (6 bases). The sample consisted of memory CD4+ T cells from PBMCs, cultured in vitro. This TCR was sampled from an adult with COVID-19. The CDR3 loop reads CASSFTGDGSVDTQYF. The DNA for the CDR3 is TGCGCCAGCAGCTTCACGGGGGACGGCTCCGTAGATACGCAGTATTTT.